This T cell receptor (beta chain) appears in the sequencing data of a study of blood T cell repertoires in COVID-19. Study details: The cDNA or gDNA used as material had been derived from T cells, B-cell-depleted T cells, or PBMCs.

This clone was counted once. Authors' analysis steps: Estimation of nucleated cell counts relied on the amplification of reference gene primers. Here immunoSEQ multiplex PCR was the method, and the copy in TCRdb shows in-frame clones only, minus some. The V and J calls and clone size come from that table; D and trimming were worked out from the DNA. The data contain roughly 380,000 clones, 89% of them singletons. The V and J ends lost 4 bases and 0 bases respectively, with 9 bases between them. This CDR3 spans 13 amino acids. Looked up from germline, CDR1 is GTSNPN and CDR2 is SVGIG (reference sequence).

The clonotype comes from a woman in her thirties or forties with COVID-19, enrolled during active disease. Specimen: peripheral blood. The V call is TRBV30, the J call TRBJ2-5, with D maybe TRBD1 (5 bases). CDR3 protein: CAWKGSHQETQYF. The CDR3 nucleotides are TGTGCCTGGAAGGGGTCCCACCAAGAGACCCAGTACTTC.